This T cell receptor beta chain was retrieved from a study of lymphopenia after photon versus proton radiotherapy. This CDR3 region has 16 residues. Germline-derived CDR1 and CDR2 are SGHRS and YFSETQ. Trimming shortened V by 3 bases and J by 4 bases, and 17 bases separated the two germline ends. Clones were sequenced by immunoSEQ multiplex PCR, and TCRdb holds only the in-frame ones, with some missing. In the table there are 55,000 to 85,000 clones, 92% of which are singletons. This clonotype was obtained from a woman in her 40s with cholangiocarcinoma. The chain carries TRBV5-1 and TRBJ1-3, with unresolved D. Sample: peripheral blood, taken from a patient treated with photon-based radiotherapy. CDR3 sequence reads: CASSSQSGGMGNTIYF. DNA for the CDR3: TGCGCCAGCAGCTCCCAGAGTGGTGGAATGGGAAACACCATATATTTT.